This section outlines one T cell receptor (beta chain) sequence together with its context. Its antigen is currently unknown. This sample is drawn from a study of cytomegalovirus exposure and HLA in healthy donors. The CDR3 is made up of 15 amino acids. Trimming shortened V by 0 bases and J by 7 bases, and 12 bases separated the two germline ends. Germline-derived CDR1 and CDR2 are MGHRA and YSYEKL. PCR employed 60 Vbeta and 13 Jbeta primers. Here immunoSEQ multiplex PCR was the method, and the copy in TCRdb shows in-frame clones only, minus some. The sample has a few hundred thousand clones, around 80% seen once. Study-wide results and limits: Reportedly, cytomegalovirus status was diagnosed with high sensitivity and specificity. The authors excluded some V segments, including TRBV6-2 and TRBV6-3, as indistinguishable.

This receptor was taken from a man aged 35 to 55 in good health and CMV-seronegative. Sequencing used PBMCs. V is TRBV4-1 and J is TRBJ1-4, with D perhaps TRBD1 (6 bases). Written as DNA, the CDR3 is TGCGCCAGCAGCCAAGAAAGGGGGGGCGGTGAAAAACTGTTTTTT. As protein: CASSQERGGGEKLFF.